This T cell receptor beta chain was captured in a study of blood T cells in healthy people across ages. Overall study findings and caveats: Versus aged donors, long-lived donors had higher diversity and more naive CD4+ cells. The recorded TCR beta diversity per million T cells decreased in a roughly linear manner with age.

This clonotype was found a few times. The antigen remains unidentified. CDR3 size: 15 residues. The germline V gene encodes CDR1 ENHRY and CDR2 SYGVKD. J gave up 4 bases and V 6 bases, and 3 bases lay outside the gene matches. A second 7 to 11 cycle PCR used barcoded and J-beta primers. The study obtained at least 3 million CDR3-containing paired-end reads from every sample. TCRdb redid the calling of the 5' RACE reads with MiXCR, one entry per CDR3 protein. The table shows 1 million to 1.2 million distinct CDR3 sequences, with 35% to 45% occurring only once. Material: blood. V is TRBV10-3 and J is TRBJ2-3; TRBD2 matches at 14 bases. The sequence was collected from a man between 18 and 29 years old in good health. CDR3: CAIRTSGGASDTQYF. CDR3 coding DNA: TGTGCCATCAGGACTAGCGGGGGGGCCTCAGATACGCAGTATTTT.